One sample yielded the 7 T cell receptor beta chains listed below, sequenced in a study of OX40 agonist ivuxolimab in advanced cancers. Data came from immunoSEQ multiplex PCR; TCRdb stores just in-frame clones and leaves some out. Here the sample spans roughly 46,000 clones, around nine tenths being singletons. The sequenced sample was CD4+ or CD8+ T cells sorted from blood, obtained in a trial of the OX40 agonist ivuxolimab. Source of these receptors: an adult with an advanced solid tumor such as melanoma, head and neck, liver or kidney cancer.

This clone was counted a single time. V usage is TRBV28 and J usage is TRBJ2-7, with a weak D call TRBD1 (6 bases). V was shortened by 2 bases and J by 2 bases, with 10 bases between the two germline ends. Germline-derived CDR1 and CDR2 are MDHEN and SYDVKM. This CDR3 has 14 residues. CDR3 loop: CASSLRDNAYEQYF. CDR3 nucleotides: TGTGCCAGCAGTTTAAGGGACAACGCCTACGAGCAGTACTTC.

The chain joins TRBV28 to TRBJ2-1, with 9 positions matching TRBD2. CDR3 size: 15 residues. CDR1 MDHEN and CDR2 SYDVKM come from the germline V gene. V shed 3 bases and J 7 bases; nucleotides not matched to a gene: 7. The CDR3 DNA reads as TGTGCCAGCAGTTTGGGTAGCGGGAGTCTGAATGAGCAGTTCTTC. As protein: CASSLGSGSLNEQFF.

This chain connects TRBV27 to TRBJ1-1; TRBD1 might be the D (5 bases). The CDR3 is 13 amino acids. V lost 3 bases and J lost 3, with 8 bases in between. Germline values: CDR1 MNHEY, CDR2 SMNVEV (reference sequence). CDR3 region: CASSFARDTEAFF. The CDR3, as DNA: TGTGCCAGCAGTTTCGCCAGGGACACTGAAGCTTTCTTT.

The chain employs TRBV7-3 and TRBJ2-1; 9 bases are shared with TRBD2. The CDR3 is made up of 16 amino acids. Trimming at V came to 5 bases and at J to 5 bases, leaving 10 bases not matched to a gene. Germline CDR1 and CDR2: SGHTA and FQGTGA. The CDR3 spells CASSQRASGENNEQFF. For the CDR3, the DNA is TGTGCCAGCAGCCAACGGGCTAGCGGGGAAAACAATGAGCAGTTCTTC.

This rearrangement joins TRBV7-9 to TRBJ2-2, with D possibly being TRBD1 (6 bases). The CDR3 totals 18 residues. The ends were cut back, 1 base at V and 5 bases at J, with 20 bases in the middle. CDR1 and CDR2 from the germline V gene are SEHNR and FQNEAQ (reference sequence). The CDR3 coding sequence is TGTGCCAGCAGCTTAGTCGGTGGGGGCAGAGTGGAGACCGGGGAGCTGTTTTTT. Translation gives CASSLVGGGRVETGELFF.

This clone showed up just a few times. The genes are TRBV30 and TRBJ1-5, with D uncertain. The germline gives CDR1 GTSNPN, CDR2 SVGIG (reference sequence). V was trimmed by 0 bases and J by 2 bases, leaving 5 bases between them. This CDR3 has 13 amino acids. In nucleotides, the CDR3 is TGTGCCTGGAGTGTTCAGGGCAATCAGCCCCAGCATTTT. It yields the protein CAWSVQGNQPQHF.

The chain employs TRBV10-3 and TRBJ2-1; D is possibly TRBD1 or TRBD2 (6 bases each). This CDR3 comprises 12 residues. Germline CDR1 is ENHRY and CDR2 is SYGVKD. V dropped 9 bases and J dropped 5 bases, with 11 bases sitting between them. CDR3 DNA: TGTGCCATTAGGGGGGCAGACAATGAGCAGTTCTTC. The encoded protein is CAIRGADNEQFF.